This T cell receptor beta chain was obtained from a study of shared clonotypes between healthy human individuals. Points from the study as a whole: A reduction in generation probabilities was seen for non-shared clonotypes relative to those shared by all four donors.

Assay execution took place at the deep level. How the authors handled the data: Owing to the provision of junction-only sequences devoid of quality scores by immunoSEQ, filtering differed. The assay was immunoSEQ multiplex PCR, and TCRdb's table has in-frame clones only and misses some. V, J and clone size are taken as reported in that table, and D and trimming were inferred from the DNA itself. This table has around 1.5 million clones, 98% appearing once. Trimming took off 1 base at V and 7 bases at J, with 14 bases between the two ends. CDR1 is SNHLY and CDR2 is FYNNEI in the germline V gene. This CDR3 is built from 14 residues. This clone was seen a single time. Its antigen is currently unknown. Researchers partitioned CD4+ cells into CD45RA+ naive and CD45RA-negative memory subsets.

The gene calls are TRBV2 and TRBJ2-7; tentative D call: TRBD1 (5 bases). Sequencing was performed on naive CD4+ T cells sorted from blood. Subset indicated: CD45RA+ positively selected. The TCR sequence derives from a young man in good health. The CDR3 region is CASSEDRPFGEQYF. In DNA, the CDR3 is TGTGCCAGCAGTGAAGACAGGCCCTTTGGGGAGCAGTACTTC.